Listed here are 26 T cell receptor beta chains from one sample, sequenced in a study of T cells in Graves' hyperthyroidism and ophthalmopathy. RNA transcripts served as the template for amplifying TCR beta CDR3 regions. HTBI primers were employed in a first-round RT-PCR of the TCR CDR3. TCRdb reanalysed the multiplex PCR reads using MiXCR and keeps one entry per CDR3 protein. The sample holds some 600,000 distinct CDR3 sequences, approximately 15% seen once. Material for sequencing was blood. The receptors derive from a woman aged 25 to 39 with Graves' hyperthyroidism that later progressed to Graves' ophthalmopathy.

The CDR3: CASSYTLGGNEQFF. The CDR3 coding sequence is TGTGCCAGCAGTTACACACTAGGGGGCAATGAGCAGTTCTTC. This chain joins TRBV6-5 and TRBJ2-1; D perhaps matches TRBD1 (6 bases). Trimming removed 2 bases from V and 6 bases from J, with 11 bases in between. The CDR3 length is 14 residues. CDR1 and CDR2 (germline): MNHEY, SVGAGI.

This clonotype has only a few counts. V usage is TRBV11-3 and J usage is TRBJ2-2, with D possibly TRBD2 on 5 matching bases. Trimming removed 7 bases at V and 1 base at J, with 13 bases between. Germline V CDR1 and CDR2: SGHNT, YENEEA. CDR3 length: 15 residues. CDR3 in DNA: TGTGCCAGCACCCAGAGGAGCGGGAACACCGGGGAGCTGTTTTTT. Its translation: CASTQRSGNTGELFF.

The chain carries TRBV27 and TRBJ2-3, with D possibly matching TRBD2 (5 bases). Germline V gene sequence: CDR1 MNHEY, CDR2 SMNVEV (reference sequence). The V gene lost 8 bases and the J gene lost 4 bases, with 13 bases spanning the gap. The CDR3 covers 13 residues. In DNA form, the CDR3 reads TGTGCCAGCTCGGGATGGGTGGCAGATACGCAGTATTTT. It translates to CASSGWVADTQYF.

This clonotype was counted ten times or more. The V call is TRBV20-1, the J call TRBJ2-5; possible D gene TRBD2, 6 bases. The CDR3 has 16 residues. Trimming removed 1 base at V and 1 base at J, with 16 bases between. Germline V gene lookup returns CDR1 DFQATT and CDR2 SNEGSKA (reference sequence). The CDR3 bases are TGCAGTGCTAGAGGTTGGACGGGAGATCTCCAAGAGACCCAGTACTTC. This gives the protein CSARGWTGDLQETQYF.

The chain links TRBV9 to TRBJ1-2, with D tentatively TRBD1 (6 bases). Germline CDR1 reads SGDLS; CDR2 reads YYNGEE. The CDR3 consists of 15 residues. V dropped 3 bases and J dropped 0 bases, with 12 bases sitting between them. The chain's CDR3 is CASSGPRGTNYGYTF. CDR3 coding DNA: TGTGCCAGCAGCGGTCCCAGGGGAACTAACTATGGCTACACCTTC.

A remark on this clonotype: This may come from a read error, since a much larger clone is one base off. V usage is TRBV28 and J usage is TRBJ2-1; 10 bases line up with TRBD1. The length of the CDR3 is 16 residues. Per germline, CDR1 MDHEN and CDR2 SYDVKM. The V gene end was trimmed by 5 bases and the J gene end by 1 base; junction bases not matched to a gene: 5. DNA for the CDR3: TGTGCCAGCAGTCCCGGGACAGGGGCGTCCTACAATGAGCAGTTCTTC. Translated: CASSPGTGASYNEQFF.

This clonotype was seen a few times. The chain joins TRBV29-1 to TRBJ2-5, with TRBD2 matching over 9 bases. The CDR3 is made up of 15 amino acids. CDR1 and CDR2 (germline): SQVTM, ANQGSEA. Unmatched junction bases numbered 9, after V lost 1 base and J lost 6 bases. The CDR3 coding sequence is TGCAGCGTTGAAGTATCTGGGACTAGCATAAAGACCCAGTACTTC. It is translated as CSVEVSGTSIKTQYF.

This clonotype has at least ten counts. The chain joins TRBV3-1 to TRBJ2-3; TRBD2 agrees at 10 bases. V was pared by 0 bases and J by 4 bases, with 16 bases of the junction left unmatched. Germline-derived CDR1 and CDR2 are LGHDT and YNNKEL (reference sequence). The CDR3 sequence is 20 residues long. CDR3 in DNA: TGTGCCAGCAGCCAAGATGGCGGAGCGGGAGGGGAGAGACAGCCAGATACGCAGTATTTT. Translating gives CASSQDGGAGGERQPDTQYF.

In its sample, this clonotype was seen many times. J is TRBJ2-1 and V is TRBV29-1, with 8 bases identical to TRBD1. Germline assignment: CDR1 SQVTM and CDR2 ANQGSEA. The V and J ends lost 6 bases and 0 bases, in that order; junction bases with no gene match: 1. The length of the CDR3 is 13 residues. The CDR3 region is CSVGQGSYNEQFF. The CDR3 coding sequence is TGCAGCGTCGGACAGGGCTCCTACAATGAGCAGTTCTTC.

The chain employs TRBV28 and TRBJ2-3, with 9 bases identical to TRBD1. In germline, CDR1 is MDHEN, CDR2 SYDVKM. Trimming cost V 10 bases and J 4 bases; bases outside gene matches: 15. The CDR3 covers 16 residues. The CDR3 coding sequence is TGTGCCACCGCAGGACGGCCGGGACAGGGTCCAGATACGCAGTATTTT. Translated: CATAGRPGQGPDTQYF.

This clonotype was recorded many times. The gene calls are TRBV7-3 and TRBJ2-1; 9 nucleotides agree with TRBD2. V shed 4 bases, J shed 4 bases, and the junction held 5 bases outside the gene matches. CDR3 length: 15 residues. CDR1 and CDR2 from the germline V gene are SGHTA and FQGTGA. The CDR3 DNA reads TGTGCCAGCAGCTCTAGCGGGAATGGTTACAATGAGCAGTTCTTC. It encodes CASSSSGNGYNEQFF.

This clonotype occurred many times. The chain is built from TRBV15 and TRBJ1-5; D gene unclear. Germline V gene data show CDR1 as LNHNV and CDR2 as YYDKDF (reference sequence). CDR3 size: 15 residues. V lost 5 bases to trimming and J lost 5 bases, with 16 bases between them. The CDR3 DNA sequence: TGTGCCACCAGCGTTTTTGAGGGAAGGGATCAGCCCCAGCATTTT. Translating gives CATSVFEGRDQPQHF.

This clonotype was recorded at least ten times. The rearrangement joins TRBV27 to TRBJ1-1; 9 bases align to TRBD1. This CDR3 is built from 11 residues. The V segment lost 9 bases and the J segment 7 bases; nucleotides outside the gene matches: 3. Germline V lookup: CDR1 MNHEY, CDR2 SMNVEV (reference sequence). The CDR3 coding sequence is TGTGCCAGTACAGGGGGCGTTGAAGCTTTCTTT. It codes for CASTGGVEAFF.

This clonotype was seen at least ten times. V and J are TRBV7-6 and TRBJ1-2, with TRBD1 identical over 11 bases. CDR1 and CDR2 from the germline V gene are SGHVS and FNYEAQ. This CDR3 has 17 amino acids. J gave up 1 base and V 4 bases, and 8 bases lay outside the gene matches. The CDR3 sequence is CASSSGQGANFNYGYTF. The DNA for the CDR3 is TGTGCCAGCAGCTCCGGACAGGGGGCGAACTTTAACTATGGCTACACCTTC.

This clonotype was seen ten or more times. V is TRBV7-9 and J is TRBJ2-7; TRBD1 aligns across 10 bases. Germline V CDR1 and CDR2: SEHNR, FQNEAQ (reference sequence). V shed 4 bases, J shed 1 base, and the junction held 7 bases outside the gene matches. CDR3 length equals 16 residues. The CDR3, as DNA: TGTGCCAGCAGCTCATCATCGGGACAGGGGTCCTACGAGCAGTACTTC. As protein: CASSSSSGQGSYEQYF. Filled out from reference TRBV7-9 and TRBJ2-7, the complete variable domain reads DTGVSQNPRHKITKRGQNVTFRCDPISEHNRLYWYRQTLGQGPEFLTYFQNEAQLEKSRLLSDRFSAERPKGSFSTLEIQRTEQGDSAMYLCASSSSSGQGSYEQYFGPGTRLTVT.

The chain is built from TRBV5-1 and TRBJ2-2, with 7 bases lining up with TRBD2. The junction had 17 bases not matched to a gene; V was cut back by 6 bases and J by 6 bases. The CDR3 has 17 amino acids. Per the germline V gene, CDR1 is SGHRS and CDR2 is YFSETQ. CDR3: CASTPSGWRELSGELFF. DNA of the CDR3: TGCGCCAGCACCCCTTCGGGTTGGCGGGAGTTGTCCGGGGAGCTGTTTTTT.

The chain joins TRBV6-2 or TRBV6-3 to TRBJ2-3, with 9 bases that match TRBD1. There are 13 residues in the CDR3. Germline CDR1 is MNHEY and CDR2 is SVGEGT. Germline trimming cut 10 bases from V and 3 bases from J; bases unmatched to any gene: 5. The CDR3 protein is CAIRTGVTDTQYF. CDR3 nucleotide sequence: TGTGCCATCCGGACAGGGGTTACAGATACGCAGTATTTT.

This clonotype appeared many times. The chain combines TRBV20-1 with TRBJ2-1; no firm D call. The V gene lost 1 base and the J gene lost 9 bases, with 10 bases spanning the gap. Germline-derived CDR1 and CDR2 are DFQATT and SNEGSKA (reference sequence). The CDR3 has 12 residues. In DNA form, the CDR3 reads TGCAGTGCTAGAGTCAGTGGAATTGAGCAGTTCTTC. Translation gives CSARVSGIEQFF.

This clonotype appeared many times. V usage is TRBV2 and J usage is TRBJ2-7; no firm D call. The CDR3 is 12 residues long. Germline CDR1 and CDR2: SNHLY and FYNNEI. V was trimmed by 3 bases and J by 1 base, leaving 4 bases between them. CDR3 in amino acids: CASSDGSYEQYF. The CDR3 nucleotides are TGTGCCAGCAGTGACGGTTCCTACGAGCAGTACTTC.

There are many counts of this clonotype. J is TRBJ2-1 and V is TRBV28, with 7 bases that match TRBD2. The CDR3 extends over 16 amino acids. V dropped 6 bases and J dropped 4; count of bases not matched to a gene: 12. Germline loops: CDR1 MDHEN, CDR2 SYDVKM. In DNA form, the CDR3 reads TGTGCCAGCAGCACTAGCGACCCTAGGATTTACAATGAGCAGTTCTTC. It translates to CASSTSDPRIYNEQFF.

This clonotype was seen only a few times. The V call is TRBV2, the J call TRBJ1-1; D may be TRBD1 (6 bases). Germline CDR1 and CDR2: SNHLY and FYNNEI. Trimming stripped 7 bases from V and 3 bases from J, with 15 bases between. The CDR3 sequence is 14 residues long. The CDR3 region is CASIGGTTDTEAFF. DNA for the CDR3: TGTGCCAGCATAGGTGGGACAACGGACACTGAAGCTTTCTTT.

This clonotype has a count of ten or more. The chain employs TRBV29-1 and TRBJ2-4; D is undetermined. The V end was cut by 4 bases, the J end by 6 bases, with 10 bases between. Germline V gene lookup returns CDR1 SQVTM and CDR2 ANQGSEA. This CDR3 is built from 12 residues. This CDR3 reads CSVGSNSNIQYF. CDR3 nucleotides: TGCAGCGTTGGGTCCAATTCAAACATTCAGTACTTC.

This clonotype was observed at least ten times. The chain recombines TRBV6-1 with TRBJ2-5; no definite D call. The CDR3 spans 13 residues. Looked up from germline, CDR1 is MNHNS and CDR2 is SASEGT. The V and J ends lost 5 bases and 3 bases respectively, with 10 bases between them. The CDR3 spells CASSTQFKETQYF. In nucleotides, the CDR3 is TGTGCCAGCAGTACCCAATTTAAAGAGACCCAGTACTTC.

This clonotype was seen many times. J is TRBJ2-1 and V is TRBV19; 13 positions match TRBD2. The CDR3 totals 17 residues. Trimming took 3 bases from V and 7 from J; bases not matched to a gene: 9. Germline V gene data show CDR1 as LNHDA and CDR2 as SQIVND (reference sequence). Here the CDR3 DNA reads TGTGCCAGTAGTATCGGGGAGACTAGCGGGAGGCTAAATGAGCAGTTCTTC. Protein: CASSIGETSGRLNEQFF.

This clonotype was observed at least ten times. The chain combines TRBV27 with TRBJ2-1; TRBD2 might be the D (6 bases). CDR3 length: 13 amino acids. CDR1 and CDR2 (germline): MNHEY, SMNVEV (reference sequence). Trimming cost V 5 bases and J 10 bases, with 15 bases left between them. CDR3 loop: CASSGTPISEQFF. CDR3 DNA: TGTGCCAGCAGTGGGACTCCTATTAGCGAGCAGTTCTTC.

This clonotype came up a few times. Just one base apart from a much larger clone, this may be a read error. The CDR3 sequence is CASSLTGSPGELFF. The CDR3 coding sequence is TGTGCCAGCAGCTTAACCGGGAGCCCCGGGGAGCTGTTTTTT. The chain has TRBV7-8 and TRBJ2-2; tentatively, D is TRBD2 (6 bases). The length of the CDR3 is 14 residues. Per germline, CDR1 SGHVS and CDR2 FQNEAQ. V dropped 2 bases and J dropped 6 bases, with 10 bases sitting between them.